The text below deals with one T cell receptor beta chain. Its antigen is still unknown. A multiplex PCR was run with 60 Vbeta primers and 13 Jbeta primers. The repertoire was sequenced with immunoSEQ multiplex PCR; TCRdb's copy has only in-frame clones and lacks some. Of 200,000 to 250,000 clones listed, roughly 84% are singletons. The sample is drawn from a study of cytomegalovirus exposure and HLA in healthy donors. On the study more broadly: Ancestry clustering placed around four fifths of roughly 400 genotyped donors in the Caucasian-associated cluster.

This CDR3 has 12 residues. Looked up from germline, CDR1 is MDHEN and CDR2 is SYDVKM. Trimming removed 2 bases from V and 5 bases from J, with 6 bases in between. The study's findings and limits: Some V segments, including TRBV6-2 and TRBV6-3, were excluded as indistinguishable.

Every donor was a healthy person donating bone marrow. This receptor was taken from a girl aged 2 to 10 in good health and CMV-seronegative. The V gene is TRBV28, the J gene TRBJ2-5; D gene ambiguous. The specimen was PBMCs. The CDR3 loop reads CASSLTVETQYF. DNA for the CDR3: TGTGCCAGCAGTTTAACTGTGGAGACCCAGTACTTC.